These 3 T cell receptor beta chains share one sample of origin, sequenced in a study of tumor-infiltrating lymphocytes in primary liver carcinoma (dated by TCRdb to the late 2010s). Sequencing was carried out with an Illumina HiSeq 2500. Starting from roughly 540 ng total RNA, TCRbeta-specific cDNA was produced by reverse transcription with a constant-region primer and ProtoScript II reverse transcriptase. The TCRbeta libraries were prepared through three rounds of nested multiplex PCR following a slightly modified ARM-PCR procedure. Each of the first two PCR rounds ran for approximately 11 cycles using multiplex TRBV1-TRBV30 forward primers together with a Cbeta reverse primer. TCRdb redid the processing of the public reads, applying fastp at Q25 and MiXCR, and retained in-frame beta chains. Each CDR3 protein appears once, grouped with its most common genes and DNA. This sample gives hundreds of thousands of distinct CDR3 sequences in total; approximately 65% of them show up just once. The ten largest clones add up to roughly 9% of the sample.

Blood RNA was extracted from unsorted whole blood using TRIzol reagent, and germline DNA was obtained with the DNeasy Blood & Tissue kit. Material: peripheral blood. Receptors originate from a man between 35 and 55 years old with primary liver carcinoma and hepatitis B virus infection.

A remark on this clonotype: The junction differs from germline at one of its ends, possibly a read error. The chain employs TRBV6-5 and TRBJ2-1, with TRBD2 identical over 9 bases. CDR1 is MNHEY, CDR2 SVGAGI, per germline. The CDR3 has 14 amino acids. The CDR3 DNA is TGTGCCAGCAGCTCACCTAGCGGGATTAATGAGCAGCTCTTC. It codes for CASSSPSGINEQLF.

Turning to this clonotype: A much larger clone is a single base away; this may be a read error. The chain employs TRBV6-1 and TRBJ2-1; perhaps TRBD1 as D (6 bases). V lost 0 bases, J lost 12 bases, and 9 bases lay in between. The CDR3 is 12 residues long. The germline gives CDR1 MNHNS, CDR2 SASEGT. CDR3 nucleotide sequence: TGTGCCAGCAGTGAAGCGCAGGGGATGCAGTTCTTC. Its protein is CASSEAQGMQFF.

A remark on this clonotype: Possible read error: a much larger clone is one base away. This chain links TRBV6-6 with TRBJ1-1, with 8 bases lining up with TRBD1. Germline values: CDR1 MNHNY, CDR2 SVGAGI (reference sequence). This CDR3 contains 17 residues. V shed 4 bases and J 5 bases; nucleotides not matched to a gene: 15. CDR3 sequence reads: CASSSPGAGGVGTEAFF. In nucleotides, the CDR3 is TGTGCCAGCAGTTCCCCGGGGGCAGGGGGCGTCGGGACTGAAGCTTTCTTT.